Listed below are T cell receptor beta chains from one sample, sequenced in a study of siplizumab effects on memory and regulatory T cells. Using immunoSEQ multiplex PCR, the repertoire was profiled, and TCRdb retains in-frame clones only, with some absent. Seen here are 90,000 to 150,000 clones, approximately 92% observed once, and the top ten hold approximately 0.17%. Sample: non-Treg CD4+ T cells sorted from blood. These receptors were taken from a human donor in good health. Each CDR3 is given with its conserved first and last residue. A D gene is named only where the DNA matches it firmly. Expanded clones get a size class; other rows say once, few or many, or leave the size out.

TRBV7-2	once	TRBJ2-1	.	TGTGCCAGCAGCTTGCCACGGGGGCCAAGCTCCTACAATGAGCAGTTCTTC	CASSLPRGPSSYNEQFF
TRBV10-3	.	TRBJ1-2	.	TGTGCCATCAGTGAAACGGGATTACCGGGCTACACCTTC	CAISETGLPGYTF
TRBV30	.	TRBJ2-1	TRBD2	TGTGCCTGGCTCTCCTCACTTACTAGCGGGGGGGAAATTGAGCAGTTCTTC	CAWLSSLTSGGEIEQFF
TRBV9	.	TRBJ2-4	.	TGTGCCAGCAGTGATTCAACCGGGAACCACCAAAACATTCAGTACTTC	CASSDSTGNHQNIQYF
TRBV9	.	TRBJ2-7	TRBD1	TGTGCCAGCAGCGTGCAGGACAGGGGGGCCGAGCAGTACTTC	CASSVQDRGAEQYF
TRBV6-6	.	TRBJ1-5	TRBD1	TGTGCCAGCGGGACAGGGGACCAGCCCCAGCATTTT	CASGTGDQPQHF
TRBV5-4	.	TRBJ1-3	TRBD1	TGTGCCAGCAGCTTCGGACAGGGAGTGTCATCTGGAAACACCATATATTTT	CASSFGQGVSSGNTIYF
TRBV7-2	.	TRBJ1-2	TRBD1	TGTGCCAGCAGCTATCTGACAGGGGCCTTTAACTATGGCTACACCTTC	CASSYLTGAFNYGYTF
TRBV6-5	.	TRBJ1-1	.	TGTGCCAGCAGTTCCCTTAACAGGGCCAGGAACACTGAAGCTTTCTTT	CASSSLNRARNTEAFF
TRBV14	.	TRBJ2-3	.	TGTGCCAGCAGCCAAGATCTGGCGGCCAATACGCAGTATTTT	CASSQDLAANTQYF
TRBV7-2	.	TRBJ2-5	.	TGTGCCAGCAACCCGAGCCGCGGGACCCAGTACTTC	CASNPSRGTQYF
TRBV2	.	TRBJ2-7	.	TGTGCCAGCAGTGATCCGACCAACGAGCAGTACTTC	CASSDPTNEQYF
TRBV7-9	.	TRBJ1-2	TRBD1	TGTGCCAGCAGCAAGGGACAGGGGGACTATGGCTACACCTTC	CASSKGQGDYGYTF
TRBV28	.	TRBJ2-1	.	TGTGCCAGCAGTCTCAGACACGATGAGCAGTTCTTC	CASSLRHDEQFF
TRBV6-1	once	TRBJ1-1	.	TGTGCCAGCAGAGGACAGTACACTGAAGCTTTCTTT	CASRGQYTEAFF
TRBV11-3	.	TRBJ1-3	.	TGTGCCAGCAGCCCCGTGGGGGGAAACACCATATATTTT	CASSPVGGNTIYF
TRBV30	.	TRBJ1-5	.	TGTGCCTGGAGTGTTGGGGGGGCCCAGCCCCAGCATTTT	CAWSVGGAQPQHF
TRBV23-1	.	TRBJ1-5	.	TGCGCCAGCAGTCAATCGACAGTTCCCCTATATAGCAATCAGCCCCAGCATTTT	CASSQSTVPLYSNQPQHF
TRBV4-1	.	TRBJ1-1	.	TGCGCCAGCAGCCAAGAGCCAGCGAACACTGAAGCTTTCTTT	CASSQEPANTEAFF
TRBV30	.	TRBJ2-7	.	TGTGCCTGGACTGGAGAGCCCCTCTACGAGCAGTACTTC	CAWTGEPLYEQYF
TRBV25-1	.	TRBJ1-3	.	TGTGCCAGCAGAGGGTCTGGAAACACCATATATTTT	CASRGSGNTIYF
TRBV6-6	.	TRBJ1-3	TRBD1	TGTGCCAGCAGTTACGCCCAGGGGGACACTGGAAACACCATATATTTT	CASSYAQGDTGNTIYF
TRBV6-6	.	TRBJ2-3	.	TGTGCCAGCAGTTCAACAACTAGAATACGCACAGATACGCAGTATTTT	CASSSTTRIRTDTQYF
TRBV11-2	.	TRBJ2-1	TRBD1	TGTGCCAGCAGCTCTACACCCGGACAGGGAGGCGACAATGAGCAGTTCTTC	CASSSTPGQGGDNEQFF
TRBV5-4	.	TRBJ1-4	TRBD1	TGTGCCAGCAGCACAGCCCAGGACAGGTCTGTCCCTAATGAAAAACTGTTTTTT	CASSTAQDRSVPNEKLFF
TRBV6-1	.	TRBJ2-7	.	TGTGCCAGCAGGCCTACTCTGGCCACCGATCGGCAGTACTTC	CASRPTLATDRQYF
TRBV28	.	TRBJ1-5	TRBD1	TGTGCCAGCAGTCGACAGGGAAGTCAGCCCCAGCATTTT	CASSRQGSQPQHF
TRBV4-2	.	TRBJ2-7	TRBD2	TGTGCCAGCAGCCGAGAGCTTGGGACTAGCGGCTACGAGCAGTACTTC	CASSRELGTSGYEQYF
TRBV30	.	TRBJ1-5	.	TGTGCCTGGAGTGTACAGGGAGGTCAGCCCCAGCATTTT	CAWSVQGGQPQHF
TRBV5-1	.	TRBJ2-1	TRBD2	TGCGCCAGCAGCTTCTCATCTAGCGGCCACAATGAGCAGTTCTTC	CASSFSSSGHNEQFF
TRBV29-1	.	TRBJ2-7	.	TGCAGCGTTGAAGATACTAGGACTTCGGGCGAGCAGTACTTC	CSVEDTRTSGEQYF
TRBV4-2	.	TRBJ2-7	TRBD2	TGTGCCAGCAGCCAGAGGGGGGGGACTAGCGGGGTTTACGAGCAGTACTTC	CASSQRGGTSGVYEQYF
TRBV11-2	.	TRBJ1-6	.	TGTGCCAGCAGCTCCGCAGACCGAGGACAGACATATAATTCACCCCTCCACTTT	CASSSADRGQTYNSPLHF
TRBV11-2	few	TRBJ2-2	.	TGTGCCAGCAGCTTAGCGAGGGGAAACACCGGGGAGCTGTTTTTT	CASSLARGNTGELFF
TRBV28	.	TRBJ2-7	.	TGTGCCAGCCACTCCTACACAGGGAAGAGCTACGAGCAGTACTTC	CASHSYTGKSYEQYF
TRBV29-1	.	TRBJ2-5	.	TGCAGCGTTGAAGGGACCGGAGAGACCCAGTACTTC	CSVEGTGETQYF
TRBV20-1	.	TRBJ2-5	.	TGCGGGGGTAACTTGGAGACCCAGTACTTC	CGGNLETQYF
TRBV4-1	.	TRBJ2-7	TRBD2	TGCGCCAGCAGCCAAGAAATGGCCCTAGCGGGGTCCTACGAGCAGTACTTC	CASSQEMALAGSYEQYF